This T cell receptor beta chain comes out of a study of T-cell reconstitution after alpha-beta-depleted transplantation in children. The study, taken as a whole, reports: T-cell counts and diversity were attributed mostly to newly produced T cells one year after transplant. Expanded graft clones numbering several hundred reportedly gave rise to alpha-beta T cells about two months after transplant. Surviving thymic progenitors and recipient T cells were the source of high TCRbeta diversity at day 60 in some patients.

Unique molecular identifiers were incorporated during preparation of the TCRbeta library. TCRdb redid the calling of the PCR reads with MiXCR, one entry per CDR3 protein. The sample contains about 980,000 distinct CDR3 sequences, about 26% of which appear only once. As regards this clonotype: Its antigen remains unidentified.

V gave up 5 bases and J gave up 3 bases, with 9 bases separating them. CDR1 and CDR2 from the germline V gene are SGHRS and YFSETQ. This CDR3 spans 12 amino acids. This sequence was found in a boy younger than two who had a stem cell transplant for SCID, so the T cells may come from the graft donor. Here the sequenced sample was PBMCs, mostly from graft donor cells, taken 360 days after TCRalphabeta/CD19-depleted stem cell transplant. The V and J genes are TRBV5-1 and TRBJ2-7, with D unresolved. CDR3 sequence: CASSGDFYEQYF. DNA for the CDR3: TGCGCCAGCAGTGGGGATTTCTACGAGCAGTACTTC. Variable domain in full (rest from reference TRBV5-1 and TRBJ2-7): KAGVTQTPRYLIKTRGQQVTLSCSPISGHRSVSWYQQTPGQGLQFLFEYFSETQRNKGNFPGRFSGRQFSNSRSEMNVSTLELGDSALYLCASSGDFYEQYFGPGTRLTVT.